The 10 T cell receptor beta chains reported below all come from one sample, sequenced in a study of blood T cell repertoires in COVID-19. The table came from immunoSEQ multiplex PCR; TCRdb's copy has only in-frame clones and leaves some out. The table lists 40,000 or so clones, 80% to 90% of them singletons. Sequenced input: peripheral blood. Every receptor here comes from a human donor in a cohort sampled during active COVID-19.

The rearrangement links TRBV7-2 to TRBJ2-3; no reliable D call. V was pared by 5 bases and J by 0 bases, with 9 bases between. Germline CDR1 is SGHTA and CDR2 is FQGNSA. This CDR3 contains 14 residues. CDR3 sequence: CASSPRSSTDTQYF. The CDR3 DNA follows: TGTGCCAGCAGCCCAAGGAGTAGCACAGATACGCAGTATTTT.

The chain combines TRBV3-1 (or the pseudogene TRBV3-2) with TRBJ2-7; TRBD1 matches at 7 bases. Germline V lookup: CDR1 LGHDT, CDR2 YNNKEL (reference sequence). This CDR3 region has 15 residues. The V segment lost 4 bases and the J segment 0 bases; nucleotides outside the gene matches: 6. As DNA, the CDR3 is TGTGCCAGCAGCCTAGGGCCAGGGGGCTCCTACGAGCAGTACTTC. Amino acids: CASSLGPGGSYEQYF.

The chain combines TRBV27 with TRBJ2-1, with D possibly matching TRBD1 (5 bases). CDR1 and CDR2 from the germline V gene are MNHEY and SMNVEV (reference sequence). Trimming removed 4 bases from V and 5 bases from J, with 12 bases in between. The CDR3 is 14 amino acids. The CDR3 region has the DNA TGTGCCAGCAGTTCACACAGACAGCACAATGAGCAGTTCTTC. Protein: CASSSHRQHNEQFF.

The rearrangement uses TRBV6-4 and TRBJ2-3; D is ambiguous. The germline V gene has CDR1 MRHNA and CDR2 SNTAGT. Trimming removed 7 bases at V and 0 bases at J, with 11 bases between. The CDR3 loop spans 14 amino acids. The CDR3 DNA sequence: TGTGCCAGCAAGGCGGATTCTAGCACAGATACGCAGTATTTT. It codes for CASKADSSTDTQYF.

The rearrangement links TRBV11-2 to TRBJ1-1; D possibly corresponds to TRBD1 (5 bases). V lost 3 bases and J lost 11, with 13 bases in between. The germline CDR1 and CDR2 sequences are SGHAT and FQNNGV. The CDR3 spans 12 residues. This chain's CDR3 is CASSFSRKGAFF. The CDR3 bases are TGTGCCAGCAGCTTCAGTCGGAAGGGGGCTTTCTTT.

This sequence joins TRBV10-3 and TRBJ2-6, with TRBD1 matching 9 bases. V was pared by 7 bases and J by 2 bases, with 6 bases of the junction left unmatched. CDR3 length: 16 residues. Germline V lookup: CDR1 ENHRY, CDR2 SYGVKD. For the CDR3, the DNA is TGTGCCATCACACCCCGGACAGGGGCTGGGGCCAACGTCCTGACTTTC. This encodes CAITPRTGAGANVLTF.

V gene TRBV7-2 combines with J gene TRBJ2-7, with 10 bases fitting TRBD1. V shed 1 base and J 2 bases; nucleotides not matched to a gene: 5. This CDR3 is 16 amino acids long. Germline lookup yields CDR1 SGHTA and CDR2 FQGNSA. For the CDR3, the DNA is TGTGCCAGCAGCTTAGGTTGGGACAGGGGTCCCTACGAGCAGTACTTC. This sequence encodes CASSLGWDRGPYEQYF.

The chain joins TRBV14 to TRBJ2-1, with D possibly TRBD2 on 5 matching bases. This CDR3 region has 14 residues. CDR1 SGHDN and CDR2 FVKESK come from the germline V gene. The germline V and J ends were trimmed by 3 bases and 6 bases, with 12 bases remaining between them. The CDR3 loop is CASSHTGAGNEQFF. The CDR3 DNA reads TGTGCCAGCAGCCACACGGGCGCGGGCAATGAGCAGTTCTTC.

This clone was seen a few times. V is TRBV18 and J is TRBJ2-2, with 7 positions matching TRBD2. Per the germline V gene, CDR1 is KGHSH and CDR2 is LQKENI. Germline trimming cut 1 base from V and 4 bases from J; bases unmatched to any gene: 6. There are 16 residues in the CDR3. CDR3 coding DNA: TGTGCCAGCTCACCACAGGAAAGGGAGGGCACCGGGGAGCTGTTTTTT. Translated: CASSPQEREGTGELFF.

The chain couples TRBV30 to TRBJ2-7, with TRBD2 matching 12 bases. The V segment lost 2 bases and the J segment 7 bases; nucleotides outside the gene matches: 6. Per germline, CDR1 GTSNPN and CDR2 SVGIG (reference sequence). The length of the CDR3 is 14 residues. The CDR3 loop reads CAWSRLAGVGEQYF. CDR3 nucleotides: TGTGCCTGGAGTCGACTAGCGGGAGTGGGGGAGCAGTACTTC.